The rows below give T cell receptor beta chains drawn from one sample of a study of blood T cell repertoires in COVID-19. TCRdb's table, derived via immunoSEQ multiplex PCR, lists solely in-frame clones and lacks some. The table includes about 73,000 clones, approximately 83% detected once. The source material was peripheral blood. The receptor set was obtained from a human donor in a cohort sampled during active COVID-19. The CDR3 runs from the conserved cysteine through the conserved F or W. D genes are given only for firm matches. Clone sizes are given selectively: once, few, many, or a class where the clone is expanded.

clone_size	d_call	j_call	v_call	cdr3_nt	cdr3_aa
NA	NA	TRBJ1-6	TRBV2	TGTGCCAGCAGTGTCGGCGGAGGAGAACCCCTCCACTTT	CASSVGGGEPLHF
NA	NA	TRBJ2-1	TRBV27	TGTGCCAGCAGCTCTCCGGGTCGGGGCTCCTACAATGAGCAGTTCTTC	CASSSPGRGSYNEQFF
few	NA	TRBJ1-4	TRBV3-1/TRBV3-2	TGTGCCAGCAGCCTCTGGACAGCGGGAAGTGAAAAACTGTTTTTT	CASSLWTAGSEKLFF
NA	NA	TRBJ2-3	TRBV6-4	TGTGCCAGCAGTGGAGAGGGCGGGGCCACAGATACGCAGTATTTT	CASSGEGGATDTQYF
NA	NA	TRBJ2-1	TRBV12-3/TRBV12-4	TGTGCCAGCAGTTTACAGGGCGGCAATGAGCAGTTCTTC	CASSLQGGNEQFF
NA	TRBD1	TRBJ2-5	TRBV5-6	TGTGCCAGCAGCCCCACAGGGGCGGAGACCCAGTACTTC	CASSPTGAETQYF
NA	TRBD2	TRBJ2-1	TRBV5-1	TGCGCCAGCAGCTTAGGAGCGGGGGTTAGTAGCTCCTACAATGAGCAGTTCTTC	CASSLGAGVSSSYNEQFF
NA	TRBD2	TRBJ2-1	TRBV24-1	TGTGCCACCAGCCGGACTAGCGGGGGGAATGAGCAGTTCTTC	CATSRTSGGNEQFF
NA	NA	TRBJ2-7	TRBV3-1/TRBV3-2	TGTGCCAGCAGCCAAGGTATTCTCGAGCAGTACTTC	CASSQGILEQYF
NA	NA	TRBJ2-7	TRBV19	TGTGCCAGTAGTGCCGCAGGAGGACCGTCCTCCTACGAGCAGTACTTC	CASSAAGGPSSYEQYF
many	NA	TRBJ1-4	TRBV24-1	NA	CATSDPQVSLGKLFF
NA	NA	TRBJ2-7	TRBV6-5	TGTGCCAGCAGTACCCTCGGGTCCTACGAGCAGTACTTC	CASSTLGSYEQYF
few	TRBD1	TRBJ1-5	TRBV10-3	TGTGCCGTCGGGACAGGGGATAGCAATCAGCCCCAGCATTTT	CAVGTGDSNQPQHF
NA	TRBD1	TRBJ2-5	TRBV15	TGTGCCACCAGCAGAGATAGGACAGGGGGAGAGACCCAGTACTTC	CATSRDRTGGETQYF
NA	NA	TRBJ2-7	TRBV6-2/TRBV6-3	TGTGCCAGCAGTCTACAGGGTTACGAGCAGTACTTC	CASSLQGYEQYF
NA	NA	TRBJ2-3	TRBV18	TGTGCCAGCTCACCACCGAGGGGGGGGGCTTCCGGCACAGATACGCAGTATTTT	CASSPPRGGASGTDTQYF
NA	TRBD2	TRBJ2-7	TRBV19	TGTGCCAGTAGTACAAGCGGGGGTTGGATCTACGAGCAGTACTTC	CASSTSGGWIYEQYF
NA	NA	TRBJ2-1	TRBV5-4	TGTGCCAGCGCTCCGGGGACAACCCCCAGGCAGTTCTTC	CASAPGTTPRQFF
NA	TRBD1	TRBJ1-2	TRBV10-3	TGTGCCAACGGGGACAGGGGCTTGGGCTACACCTTC	CANGDRGLGYTF
once	TRBD1	TRBJ1-1	TRBV14	TGTGCCAGCAGCCTATGGGACAGGGGGCGATCCACTGAAGCTTTCTTT	CASSLWDRGRSTEAFF
NA	NA	TRBJ2-5	TRBV29-1	TGCAGCGTTGAAGATTTTATCAGGGAAGAGACCCAGTACTTC	CSVEDFIREETQYF
NA	TRBD2	TRBJ2-3	TRBV6-5	TGTGCCAGCAGTTCACTAGCGGGGTTGGATACGCAGTATTTT	CASSSLAGLDTQYF
NA	NA	TRBJ2-1	TRBV2	TGTGCCAGCTCCATCCACTCCTACAATGAGCAGTTCTTC	CASSIHSYNEQFF
NA	NA	TRBJ1-6	TRBV2	TGTGCCAGCGGGACGGGAGGGTACCTTTCACCCCTCCACTTT	CASGTGGYLSPLHF
NA	NA	TRBJ2-7	TRBV5-4	TGTGCCAGCAGCTTGCGGCAGGTGGGACTTGACGAGCAGTACTTC	CASSLRQVGLDEQYF
NA	NA	TRBJ1-3	TRBV7-9	TGTGCCAGCAGCGCAACCCGGGACTCTGGAAACACCATATATTTT	CASSATRDSGNTIYF
NA	NA	TRBJ1-2	TRBV5-1	TGCGCCAGCAGCGCCACAGACAACTATGGCTACACCTTC	CASSATDNYGYTF
NA	TRBD2	TRBJ2-5	TRBV7-8	TGTGCCAGCGGGACTAGTAGCGAGACCCAGTACTTC	CASGTSSETQYF
NA	TRBD1	TRBJ1-2	TRBV3-1/TRBV3-2	TGTGCCAGCAGCCAAGATTACAGGGGAGGCGGCTACACCTTC	CASSQDYRGGGYTF
few	NA	TRBJ1-4	TRBV4-1	TGCGCCAGCAGCCAGCTTAGGGGATCTAATGAAAAACTGTTTTTT	CASSQLRGSNEKLFF
NA	NA	TRBJ2-7	TRBV6-5	TGTGCCAGCAGTCTAGGCTACGAGCAGTACTTC	CASSLGYEQYF
few	NA	TRBJ2-7	TRBV3-1/TRBV3-2	TGTGCCAGCAGCCATACAGGGACGTACCGAACCTATTCCTACGAGCAGTACTTC	CASSHTGTYRTYSYEQYF
once	TRBD1	TRBJ1-3	TRBV11-2	TGTGCCAGCAGCTTAGTCGGGACAGGGGCTGGAAACACCATATATTTT	CASSLVGTGAGNTIYF
NA	TRBD1	TRBJ2-5	TRBV9	TGTGCCAGCAGCCCGCTCGACAGGGACCAAGAGACCCAGTACTTC	CASSPLDRDQETQYF
NA	NA	TRBJ1-2	TRBV12-3/TRBV12-4	TGTGCCAGCAGCCTAGATAGGGGCTATGGCTACACCTTC	CASSLDRGYGYTF
NA	NA	TRBJ2-2	TRBV10-3	TGTGCCATCAGCGGGGGACCCAACACCGGGGAGCTGTTTTTT	CAISGGPNTGELFF
NA	NA	TRBJ1-5	TRBV28	TGTGCCAGCAGTCCCCCGTTGGGCGGCAATCAGCCCCAGCATTTT	CASSPPLGGNQPQHF
NA	TRBD1	TRBJ1-6	TRBV2	TGTGCCAGCAGTTGGGACAGTCGTAACAATTCACCCCTCCACTTT	CASSWDSRNNSPLHF
NA	NA	TRBJ1-1	TRBV18	TGTGCCAGCTCGCCCCCAGTGAACACTGAAGCTTTCTTT	CASSPPVNTEAFF
NA	TRBD1	TRBJ1-2	TRBV5-6	TGTGCCAGCAGCTTCAGGCAGGGGGTTGGCTACACCTTC	CASSFRQGVGYTF
NA	NA	TRBJ1-6	TRBV2	TGTGCCAGCAGTCCCGACAGGAGCAATTCACCCCTCCACTTT	CASSPDRSNSPLHF
NA	TRBD1	TRBJ2-7	TRBV7-2	TGTGCCAGCAGCTTAGCGGGACAGGGCTACGAGCAGTACTTC	CASSLAGQGYEQYF
NA	TRBD1	TRBJ2-5	TRBV5-6	TGTGCCAGCAGGACGGGACAGAAAACCCTTACCCACCAAGAGACCCAGTACTTC	CASRTGQKTLTHQETQYF
NA	TRBD1	TRBJ2-1	TRBV20-1	TGCAGTGCTAGTCGACAGGGGGCTAGGAATGAGCAGTTCTTC	CSASRQGARNEQFF